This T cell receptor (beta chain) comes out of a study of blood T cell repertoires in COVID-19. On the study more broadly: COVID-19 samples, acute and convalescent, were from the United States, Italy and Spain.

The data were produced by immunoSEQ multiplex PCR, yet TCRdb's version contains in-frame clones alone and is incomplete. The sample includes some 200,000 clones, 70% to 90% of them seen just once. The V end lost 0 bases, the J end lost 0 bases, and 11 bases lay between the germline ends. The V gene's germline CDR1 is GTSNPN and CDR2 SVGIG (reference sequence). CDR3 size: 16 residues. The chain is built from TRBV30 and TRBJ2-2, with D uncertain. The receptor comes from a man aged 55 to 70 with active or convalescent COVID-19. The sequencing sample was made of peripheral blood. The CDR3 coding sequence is TGTGCCTGGAGTGTATTGGCACAAGCGAACACCGGGGAGCTGTTTTTT. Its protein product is CAWSVLAQANTGELFF.